This T cell receptor (beta chain) emerged from a study of cytomegalovirus exposure and HLA in healthy donors. Study-wide background: There were 100 million to 120 million unique TCR beta sequences, drawn from about 200 million T cells, in an earlier analysis. Broader study findings: Available immune exposure information was restricted to CMV serostatus only. Donors belonging to an Asian-associated ancestry cluster reportedly showed fewer N-insertions in productive TCRs than the roughly 670-donor mean, according to what a later analysis found.

A note on this clone: Its antigen is not identified.

The CDR3 is 17 residues long. Germline CDR1 is SGHTA and CDR2 is FQGTGA. The junction had 7 bases not matched to a gene; V was cut back by 2 bases and J by 0 bases. With 60 Vbeta and 13 Jbeta primers, the PCR was carried out. Profiling relied on immunoSEQ multiplex PCR, and the TCRdb table lists in-frame clones only, not all of them. The data contain some 150,000 clones, 60% to 85% of them singletons. The sample consisted of PBMCs. The chain has TRBV7-3 and TRBJ1-1; 9 nucleotides match TRBD1. The sequence was collected from a female donor in good health and CMV-seropositive. The CDR3 loop is CASSLASTGGLNTEAFF. As DNA, the CDR3 is TGTGCCAGCAGCTTAGCATCGACAGGGGGACTGAACACTGAAGCTTTCTTT. Full variable domain (missing parts from reference TRBV7-3 and TRBJ1-1): GAGVSQTPSNKVTEKGKYVELRCDPISGHTALYWYRQSLGQGPEFLIYFQGTGAADDSGLPNDRFFAVRPEGSVSTLKIQRTERGDSAVYLCASSLASTGGLNTEAFFGQGTRLTVV.